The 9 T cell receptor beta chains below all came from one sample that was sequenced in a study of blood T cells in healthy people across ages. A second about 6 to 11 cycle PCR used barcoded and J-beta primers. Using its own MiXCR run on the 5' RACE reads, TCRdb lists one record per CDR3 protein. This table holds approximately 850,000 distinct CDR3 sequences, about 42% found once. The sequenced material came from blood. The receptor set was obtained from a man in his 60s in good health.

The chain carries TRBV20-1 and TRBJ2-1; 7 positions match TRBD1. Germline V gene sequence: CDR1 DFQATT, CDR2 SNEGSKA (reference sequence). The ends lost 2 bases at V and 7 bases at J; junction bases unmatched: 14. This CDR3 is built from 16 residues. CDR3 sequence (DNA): TGCAGTGCTAGACACAATTGGGACAGTAATTTGAATGAGCAGTTCTTC. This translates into CSARHNWDSNLNEQFF.

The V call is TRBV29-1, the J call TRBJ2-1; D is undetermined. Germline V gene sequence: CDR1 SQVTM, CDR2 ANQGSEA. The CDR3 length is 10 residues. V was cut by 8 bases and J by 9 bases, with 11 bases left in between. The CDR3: CSPHRIEQFF. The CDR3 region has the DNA TGCAGCCCTCATAGGATTGAGCAGTTCTTC.

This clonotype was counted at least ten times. The CDR3 DNA follows: TGTGCCAGCAGTTACGTTGGCAGCAGCTATGGCTACACCTTC. Translation gives CASSYVGSSYGYTF. The chain links TRBV6-6 to TRBJ1-2; D gene unclear. CDR3 length: 14 amino acids. CDR1 is MNHNY and CDR2 is SVGAGI in the germline V gene (reference sequence). The V and J ends lost 2 bases and 4 bases respectively, with 11 bases between them.

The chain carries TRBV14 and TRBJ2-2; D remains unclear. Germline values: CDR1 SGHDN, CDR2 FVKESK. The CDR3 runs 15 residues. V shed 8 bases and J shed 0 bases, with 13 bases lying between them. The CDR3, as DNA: TGTGCCAGCGGGCAAGCTGGGGCGAACACCGGGGAGCTGTTTTTT. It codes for CASGQAGANTGELFF. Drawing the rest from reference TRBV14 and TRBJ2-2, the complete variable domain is EAGVTQFPSHSVIEKGQTVTLRCDPISGHDNLYWYRRVMGKEIKFLLHFVKESKQDESGMPNNRFLAERTGGTYSTLKVQPAELEDSGVYFCASGQAGANTGELFFGEGSRLTVL.

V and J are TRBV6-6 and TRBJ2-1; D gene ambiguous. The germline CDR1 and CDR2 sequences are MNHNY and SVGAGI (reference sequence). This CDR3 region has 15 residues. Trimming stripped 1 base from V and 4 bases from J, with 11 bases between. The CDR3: CASSYLTLLYNEQFF. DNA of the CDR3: TGTGCCAGCAGTTACTTGACTTTACTGTACAATGAGCAGTTCTTC.

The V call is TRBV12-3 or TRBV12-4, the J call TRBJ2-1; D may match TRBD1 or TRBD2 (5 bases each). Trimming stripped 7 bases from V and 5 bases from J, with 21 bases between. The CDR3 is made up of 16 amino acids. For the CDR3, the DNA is TGTGCCAGCATTAATTCCTCGGGACGGAATGACAATGAGCAGTTCTTC. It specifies CASINSSGRNDNEQFF.

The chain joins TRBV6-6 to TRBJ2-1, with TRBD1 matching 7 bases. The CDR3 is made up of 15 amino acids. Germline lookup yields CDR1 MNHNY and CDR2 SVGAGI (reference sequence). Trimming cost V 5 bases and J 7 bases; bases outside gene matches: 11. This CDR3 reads CASSTRDSATNEQFF. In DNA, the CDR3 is TGTGCCAGCAGTACAAGGGACAGCGCAACTAATGAGCAGTTCTTC.

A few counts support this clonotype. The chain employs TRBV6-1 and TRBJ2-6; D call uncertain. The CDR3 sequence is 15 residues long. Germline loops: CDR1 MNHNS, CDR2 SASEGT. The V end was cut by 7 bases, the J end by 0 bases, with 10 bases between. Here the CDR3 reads CASISVGSGANVLTF. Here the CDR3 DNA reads TGTGCCAGCATTTCTGTGGGCTCTGGGGCCAACGTCCTGACTTTC.

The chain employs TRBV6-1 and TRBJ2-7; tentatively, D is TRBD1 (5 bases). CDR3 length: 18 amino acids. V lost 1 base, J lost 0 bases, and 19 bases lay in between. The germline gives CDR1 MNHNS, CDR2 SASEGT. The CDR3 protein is CASSEESLGRASSYEQYF. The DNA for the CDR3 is TGTGCCAGCAGTGAAGAAAGCTTAGGCAGGGCCAGCTCCTACGAGCAGTACTTC.